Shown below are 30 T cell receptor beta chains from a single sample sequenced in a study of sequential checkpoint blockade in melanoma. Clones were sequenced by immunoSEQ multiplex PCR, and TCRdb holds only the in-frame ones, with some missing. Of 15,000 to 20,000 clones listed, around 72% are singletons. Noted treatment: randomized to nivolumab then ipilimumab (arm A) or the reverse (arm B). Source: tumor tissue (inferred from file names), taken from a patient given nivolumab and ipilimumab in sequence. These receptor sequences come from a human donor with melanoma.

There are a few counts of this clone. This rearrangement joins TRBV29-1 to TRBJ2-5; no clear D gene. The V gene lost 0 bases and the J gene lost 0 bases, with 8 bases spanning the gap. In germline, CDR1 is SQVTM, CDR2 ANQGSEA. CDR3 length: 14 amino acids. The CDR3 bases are TGCAGCGTTGAAGATCGAACGTACCAAGAGACCCAGTACTTC. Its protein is CSVEDRTYQETQYF.

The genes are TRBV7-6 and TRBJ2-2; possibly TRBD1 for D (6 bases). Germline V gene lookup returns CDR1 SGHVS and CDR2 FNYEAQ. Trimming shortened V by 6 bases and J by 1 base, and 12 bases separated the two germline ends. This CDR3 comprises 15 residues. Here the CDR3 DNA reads TGTGCCAGCAGATCCGGGACACAGAACACCGGGGAGCTGTTTTTT. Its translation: CASRSGTQNTGELFF.

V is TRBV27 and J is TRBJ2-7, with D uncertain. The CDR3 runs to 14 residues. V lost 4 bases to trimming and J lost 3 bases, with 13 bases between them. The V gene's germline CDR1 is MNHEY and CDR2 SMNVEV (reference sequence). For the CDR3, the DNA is TGTGCCAGCAGTTCATACAAGAGTCACTACGAGCAGTACTTC. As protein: CASSSYKSHYEQYF.

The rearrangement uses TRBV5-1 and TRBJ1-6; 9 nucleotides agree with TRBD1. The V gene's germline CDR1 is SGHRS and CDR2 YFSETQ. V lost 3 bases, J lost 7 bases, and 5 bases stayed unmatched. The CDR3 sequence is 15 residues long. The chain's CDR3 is CASSSSGTGNSPLHF. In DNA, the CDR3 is TGCGCCAGCAGCTCCTCCGGGACAGGGAATTCACCCCTCCACTTT.

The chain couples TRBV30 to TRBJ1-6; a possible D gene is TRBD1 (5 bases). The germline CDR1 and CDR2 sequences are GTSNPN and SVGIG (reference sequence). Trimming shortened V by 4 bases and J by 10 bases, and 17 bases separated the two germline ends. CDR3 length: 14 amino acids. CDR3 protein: CAWTLIQGNSPLHF. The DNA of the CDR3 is TGTGCCTGGACCCTAATCCAGGGTAACTCACCCCTCCACTTT.

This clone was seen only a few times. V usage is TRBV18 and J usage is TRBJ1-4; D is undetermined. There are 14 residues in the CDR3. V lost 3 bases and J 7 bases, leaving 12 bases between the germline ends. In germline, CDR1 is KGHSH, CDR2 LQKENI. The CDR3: CASSPPSRTEKLFF. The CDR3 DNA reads TGTGCCAGCTCACCGCCATCGAGAACTGAAAAACTGTTTTTT.

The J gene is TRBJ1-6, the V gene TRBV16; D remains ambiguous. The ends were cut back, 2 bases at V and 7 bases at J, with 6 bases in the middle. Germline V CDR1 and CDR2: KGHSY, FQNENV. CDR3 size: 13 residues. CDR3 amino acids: CASSQNKNSPLHF. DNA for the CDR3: TGTGCCAGCAGCCAAAATAAGAATTCACCCCTCCACTTT. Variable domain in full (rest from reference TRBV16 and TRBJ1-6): GEEVAQTPKHLVRGEGQKAKLYCAPIKGHSYVFWYQQVLKNEFKFLISFQNENVFDETGMPKERFSAKCLPNSPCSLEIQATKLEDSAVYFCASSQNKNSPLHFGNGTRLTVT.

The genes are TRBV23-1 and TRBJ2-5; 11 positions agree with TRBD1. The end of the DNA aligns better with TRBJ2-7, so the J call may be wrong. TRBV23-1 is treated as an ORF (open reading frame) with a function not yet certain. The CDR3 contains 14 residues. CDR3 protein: CASSYMDRGPEQYF. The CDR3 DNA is TGCGCCAGCAGCTACATGGACAGGGGGCCCGAGCAGTACTTC.

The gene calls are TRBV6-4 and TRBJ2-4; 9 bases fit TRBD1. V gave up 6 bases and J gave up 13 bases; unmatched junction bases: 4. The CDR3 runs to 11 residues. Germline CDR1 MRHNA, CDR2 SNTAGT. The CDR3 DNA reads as TGTGCCAGCAGCTCCGGGACAGGGCAGTACTTC. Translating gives CASSSGTGQYF.

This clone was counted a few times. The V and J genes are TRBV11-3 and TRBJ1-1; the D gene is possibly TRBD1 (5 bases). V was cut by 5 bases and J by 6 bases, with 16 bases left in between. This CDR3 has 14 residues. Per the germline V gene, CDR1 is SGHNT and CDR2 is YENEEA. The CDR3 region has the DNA TGTGCCAGCAGCCCAGAGCGGGGGAAACCTGAAGCTTTCTTT. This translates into CASSPERGKPEAFF.

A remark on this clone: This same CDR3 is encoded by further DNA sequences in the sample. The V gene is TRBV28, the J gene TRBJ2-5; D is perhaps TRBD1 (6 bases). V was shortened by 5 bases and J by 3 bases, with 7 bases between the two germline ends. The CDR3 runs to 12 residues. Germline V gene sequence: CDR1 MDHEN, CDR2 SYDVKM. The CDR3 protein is CASSRQEETQYF. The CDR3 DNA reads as TGTGCCAGCAGTAGACAGGAAGAGACCCAGTACTTC.

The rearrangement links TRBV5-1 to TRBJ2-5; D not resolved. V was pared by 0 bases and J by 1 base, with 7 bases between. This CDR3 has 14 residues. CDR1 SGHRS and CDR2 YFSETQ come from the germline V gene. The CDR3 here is CASSLGSSQETQYF. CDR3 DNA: TGCGCCAGCAGCTTGGGTTCTTCCCAAGAGACCCAGTACTTC. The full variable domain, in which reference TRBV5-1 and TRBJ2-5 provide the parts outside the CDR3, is KAGVTQTPRYLIKTRGQQVTLSCSPISGHRSVSWYQQTPGQGLQFLFEYFSETQRNKGNFPGRFSGRQFSNSRSEMNVSTLELGDSALYLCASSLGSSQETQYFGPGTRLLVL.

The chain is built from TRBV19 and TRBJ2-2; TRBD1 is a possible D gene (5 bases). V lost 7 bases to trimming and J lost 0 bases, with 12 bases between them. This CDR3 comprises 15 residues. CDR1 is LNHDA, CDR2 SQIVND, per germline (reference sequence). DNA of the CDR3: TGTGCCAGTAATCCAGGGCCTACGAACACCGGGGAGCTGTTTTTT. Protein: CASNPGPTNTGELFF.

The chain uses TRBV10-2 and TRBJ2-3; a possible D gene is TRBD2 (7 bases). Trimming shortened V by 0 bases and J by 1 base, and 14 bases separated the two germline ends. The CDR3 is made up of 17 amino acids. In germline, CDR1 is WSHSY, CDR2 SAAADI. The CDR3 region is CASSESGRGIGTDTQYF. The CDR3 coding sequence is TGCGCCAGCAGTGAGTCGGGGAGGGGGATCGGCACAGATACGCAGTATTTT.

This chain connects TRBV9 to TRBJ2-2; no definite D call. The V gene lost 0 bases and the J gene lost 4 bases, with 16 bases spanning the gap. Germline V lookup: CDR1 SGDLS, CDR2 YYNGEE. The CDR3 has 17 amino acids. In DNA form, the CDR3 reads TGTGCCAGCAGCGTAGTAGGAAATTGGAGATTCACCGGGGAGCTGTTTTTT. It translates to CASSVVGNWRFTGELFF.

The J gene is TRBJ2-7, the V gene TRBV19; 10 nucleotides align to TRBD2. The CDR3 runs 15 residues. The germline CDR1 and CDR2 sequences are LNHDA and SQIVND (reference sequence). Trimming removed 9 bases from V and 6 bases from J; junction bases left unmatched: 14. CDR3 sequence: CASRGRLAGASEQYF. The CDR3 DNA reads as TGTGCCAGCAGGGGCCGGCTAGCGGGGGCTTCCGAGCAGTACTTC.

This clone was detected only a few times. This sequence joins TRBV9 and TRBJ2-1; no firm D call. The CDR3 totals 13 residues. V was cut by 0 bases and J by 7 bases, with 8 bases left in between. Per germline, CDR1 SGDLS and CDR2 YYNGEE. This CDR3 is CASSVARLNEQFF. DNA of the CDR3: TGTGCCAGCAGCGTAGCGAGGCTTAATGAGCAGTTCTTC. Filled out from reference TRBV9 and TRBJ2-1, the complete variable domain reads DSGVTQTPKHLITATGQRVTLRCSPRSGDLSVYWYQQSLDQGLQFLIQYYNGEERAKGNILERFSAQQFPDLHSELNLSSLELGDSALYFCASSVARLNEQFFGPGTRLTVL.

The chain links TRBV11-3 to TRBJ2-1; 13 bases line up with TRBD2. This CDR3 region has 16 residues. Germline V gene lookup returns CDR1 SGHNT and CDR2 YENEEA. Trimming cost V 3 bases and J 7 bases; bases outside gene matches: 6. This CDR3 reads CASSLDGTSGVNEQFF. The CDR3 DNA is TGTGCCAGCAGCTTGGACGGGACTAGCGGGGTGAATGAGCAGTTCTTC.

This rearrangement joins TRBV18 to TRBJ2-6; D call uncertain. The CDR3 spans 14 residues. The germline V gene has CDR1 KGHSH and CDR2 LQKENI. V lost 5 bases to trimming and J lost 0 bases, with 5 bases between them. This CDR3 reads CASSEVSGANVLTF. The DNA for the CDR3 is TGTGCCAGCTCAGAGGTCTCTGGGGCCAACGTCCTGACTTTC.

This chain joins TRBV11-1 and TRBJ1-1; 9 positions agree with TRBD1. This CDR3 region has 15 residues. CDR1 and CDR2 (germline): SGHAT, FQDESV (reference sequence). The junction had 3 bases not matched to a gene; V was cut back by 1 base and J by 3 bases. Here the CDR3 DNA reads TGTGCCAGCAGCTTAGATAGGGACAGGGACACTGAAGCTTTCTTT. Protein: CASSLDRDRDTEAFF.

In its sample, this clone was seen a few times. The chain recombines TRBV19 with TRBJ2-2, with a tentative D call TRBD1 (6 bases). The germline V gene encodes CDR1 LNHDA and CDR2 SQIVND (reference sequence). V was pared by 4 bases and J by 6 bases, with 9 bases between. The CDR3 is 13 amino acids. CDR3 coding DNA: TGTGCCAGTAGTACCCGGACAGCCGGGGAGCTGTTTTTT. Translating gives CASSTRTAGELFF.

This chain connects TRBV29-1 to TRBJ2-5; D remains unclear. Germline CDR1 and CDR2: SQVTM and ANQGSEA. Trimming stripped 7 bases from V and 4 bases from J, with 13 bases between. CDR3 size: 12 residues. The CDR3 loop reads CSATLFGETQYF. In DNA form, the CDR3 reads TGCAGCGCAACCTTATTTGGAGAGACCCAGTACTTC.

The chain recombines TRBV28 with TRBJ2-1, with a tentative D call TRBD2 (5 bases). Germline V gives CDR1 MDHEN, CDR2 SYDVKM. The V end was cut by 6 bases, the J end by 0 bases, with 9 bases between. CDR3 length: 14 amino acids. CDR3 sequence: CASRLSGSYNEQFF. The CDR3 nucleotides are TGTGCCAGCAGGCTAAGCGGCTCCTACAATGAGCAGTTCTTC.

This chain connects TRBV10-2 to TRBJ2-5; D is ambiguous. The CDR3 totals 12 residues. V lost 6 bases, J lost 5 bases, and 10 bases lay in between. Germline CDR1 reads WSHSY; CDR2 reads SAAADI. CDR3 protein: CASSEGWETQYF. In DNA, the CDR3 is TGCGCCAGCAGCGAAGGGTGGGAGACCCAGTACTTC.

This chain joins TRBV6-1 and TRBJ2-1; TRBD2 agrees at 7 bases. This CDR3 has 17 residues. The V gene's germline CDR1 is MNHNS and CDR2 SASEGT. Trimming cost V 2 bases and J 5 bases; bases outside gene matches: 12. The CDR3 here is CASSEFPPGGADNEQFF. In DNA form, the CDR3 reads TGTGCCAGCAGTGAATTCCCTCCGGGAGGCGCAGACAATGAGCAGTTCTTC.

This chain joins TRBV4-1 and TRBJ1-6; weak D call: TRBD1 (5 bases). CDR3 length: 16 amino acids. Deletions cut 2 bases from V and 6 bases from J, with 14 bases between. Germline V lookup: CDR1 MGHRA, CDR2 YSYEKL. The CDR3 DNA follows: TGCGCCAGCAGCCAATCGGGCACAGGCTCTAATTCACCCCTCCACTTT. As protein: CASSQSGTGSNSPLHF.

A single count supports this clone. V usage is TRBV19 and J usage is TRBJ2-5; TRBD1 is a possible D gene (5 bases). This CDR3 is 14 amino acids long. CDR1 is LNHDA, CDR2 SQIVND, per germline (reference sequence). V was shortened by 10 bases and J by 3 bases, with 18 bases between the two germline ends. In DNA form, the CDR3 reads TGTGCCACCGCTTCCGGCGGCAGGGAAGAGACCCAGTACTTC. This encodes CATASGGREETQYF.

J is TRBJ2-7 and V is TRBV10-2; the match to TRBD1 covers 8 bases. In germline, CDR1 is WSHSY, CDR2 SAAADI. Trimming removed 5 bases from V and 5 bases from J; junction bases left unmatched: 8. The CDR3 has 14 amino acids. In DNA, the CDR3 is TGCGCCAGCAGTTTAAGGCCAGGGGGCAACGAGCAGTACTTC. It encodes CASSLRPGGNEQYF.

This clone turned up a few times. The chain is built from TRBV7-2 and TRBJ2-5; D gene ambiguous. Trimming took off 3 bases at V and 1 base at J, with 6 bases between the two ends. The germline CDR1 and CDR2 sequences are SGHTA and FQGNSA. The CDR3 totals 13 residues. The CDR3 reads CASSFDGQETQYF. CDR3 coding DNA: TGTGCCAGCAGCTTCGACGGCCAAGAGACCCAGTACTTC.

CDR3 in amino acids: CASSEGIREQFF. The DNA of the CDR3 is TGTGCCAGCAGTGAAGGAATCAGAGAGCAGTTCTTC. The chain is built from TRBV6-1 and TRBJ2-1, with D uncertain. V gave up 1 base and J gave up 10 bases, with 8 bases separating them. The CDR3 consists of 12 residues. In germline, CDR1 is MNHNS, CDR2 SASEGT.